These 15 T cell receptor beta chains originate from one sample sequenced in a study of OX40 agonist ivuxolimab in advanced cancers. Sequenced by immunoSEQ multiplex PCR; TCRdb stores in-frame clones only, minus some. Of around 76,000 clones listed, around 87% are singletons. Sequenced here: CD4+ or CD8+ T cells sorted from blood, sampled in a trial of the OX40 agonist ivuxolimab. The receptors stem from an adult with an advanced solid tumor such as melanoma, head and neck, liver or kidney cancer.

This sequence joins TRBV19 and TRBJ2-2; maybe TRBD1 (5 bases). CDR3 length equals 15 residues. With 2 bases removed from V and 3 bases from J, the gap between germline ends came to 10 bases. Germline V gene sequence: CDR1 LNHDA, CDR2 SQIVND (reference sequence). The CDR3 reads CASSIRREDTGELFF. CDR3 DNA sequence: TGTGCCAGTAGTATACGCAGGGAAGACACCGGGGAGCTGTTTTTT.

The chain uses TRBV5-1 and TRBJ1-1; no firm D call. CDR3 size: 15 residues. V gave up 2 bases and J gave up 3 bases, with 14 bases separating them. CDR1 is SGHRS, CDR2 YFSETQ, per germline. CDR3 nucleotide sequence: TGCGCCAGCAGCTTAAAGTCCAATGGGGACACTGAAGCTTTCTTT. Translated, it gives CASSLKSNGDTEAFF.

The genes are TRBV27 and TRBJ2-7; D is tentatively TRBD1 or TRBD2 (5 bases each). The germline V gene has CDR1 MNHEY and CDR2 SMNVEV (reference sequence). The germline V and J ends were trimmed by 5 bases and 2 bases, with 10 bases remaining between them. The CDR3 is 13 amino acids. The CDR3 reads CASSRDGPYEQYF. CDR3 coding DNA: TGTGCCAGCAGTCGGGACGGGCCCTACGAGCAGTACTTC.

The CDR3 loop is CASRPTGAGNTIYF. CDR3 DNA sequence: TGTGCCAGCAGGCCTACGGGGGCTGGAAACACCATATATTTT. This chain connects TRBV6-5 to TRBJ1-3, with D perhaps matching TRBD1 (5 bases). This CDR3 spans 14 amino acids. CDR1 and CDR2 from the germline V gene are MNHEY and SVGAGI. V was trimmed by 6 bases and J by 2 bases, leaving 11 bases between them.

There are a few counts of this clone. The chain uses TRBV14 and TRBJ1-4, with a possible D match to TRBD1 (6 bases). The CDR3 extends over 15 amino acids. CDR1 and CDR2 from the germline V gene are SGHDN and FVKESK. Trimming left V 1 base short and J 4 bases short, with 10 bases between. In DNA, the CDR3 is TGTGCCAGCAGCCAAGCTGGGACAAGTAATGAAAAACTGTTTTTT. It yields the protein CASSQAGTSNEKLFF.

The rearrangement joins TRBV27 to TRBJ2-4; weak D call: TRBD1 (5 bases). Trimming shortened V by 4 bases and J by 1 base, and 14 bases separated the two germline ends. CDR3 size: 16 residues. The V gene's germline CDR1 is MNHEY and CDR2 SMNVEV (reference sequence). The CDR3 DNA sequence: TGTGCCAGCAGTTCAAGGGGCGCGTTGGCCAAAAACATTCAGTACTTC. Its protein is CASSSRGALAKNIQYF.

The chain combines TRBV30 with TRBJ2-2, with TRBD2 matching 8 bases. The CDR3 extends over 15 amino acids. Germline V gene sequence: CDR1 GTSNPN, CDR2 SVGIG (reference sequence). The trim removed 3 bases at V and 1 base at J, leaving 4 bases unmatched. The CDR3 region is CAWRGGRKNTGELFF. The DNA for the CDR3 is TGTGCCTGGAGGGGCGGGAGGAAGAACACCGGGGAGCTGTTTTTT.

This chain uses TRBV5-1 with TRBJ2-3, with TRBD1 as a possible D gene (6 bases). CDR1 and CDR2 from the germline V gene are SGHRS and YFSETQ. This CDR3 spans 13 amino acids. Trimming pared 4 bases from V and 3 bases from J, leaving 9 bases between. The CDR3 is CASSRDTTDTQYF. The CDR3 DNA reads TGCGCCAGCAGCCGGGACACTACAGATACGCAGTATTTT. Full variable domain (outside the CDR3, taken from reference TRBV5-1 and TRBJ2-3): KAGVTQTPRYLIKTRGQQVTLSCSPISGHRSVSWYQQTPGQGLQFLFEYFSETQRNKGNFPGRFSGRQFSNSRSEMNVSTLELGDSALYLCASSRDTTDTQYFGPGTRLTVL.

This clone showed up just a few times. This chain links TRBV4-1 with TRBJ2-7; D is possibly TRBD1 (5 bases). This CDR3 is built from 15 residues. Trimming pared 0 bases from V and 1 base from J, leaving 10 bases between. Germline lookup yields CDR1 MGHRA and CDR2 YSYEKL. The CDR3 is CASSQDRGSSYEQYF. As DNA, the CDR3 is TGCGCCAGCAGCCAAGATAGGGGCTCTTCCTACGAGCAGTACTTC.

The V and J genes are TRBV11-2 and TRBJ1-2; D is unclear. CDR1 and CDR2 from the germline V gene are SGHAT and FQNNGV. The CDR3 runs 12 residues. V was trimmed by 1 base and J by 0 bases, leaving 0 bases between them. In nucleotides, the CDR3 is TGTGCCAGCAGCTTAGCTAACTATGGCTACACCTTC. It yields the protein CASSLANYGYTF.

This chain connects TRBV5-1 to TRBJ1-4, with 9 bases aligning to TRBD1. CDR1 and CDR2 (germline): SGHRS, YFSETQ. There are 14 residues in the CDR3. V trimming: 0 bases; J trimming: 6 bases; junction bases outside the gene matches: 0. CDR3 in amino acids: CASSLGDRDEKLFF. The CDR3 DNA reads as TGCGCCAGCAGCTTGGGGGACAGGGATGAAAAACTGTTTTTT.

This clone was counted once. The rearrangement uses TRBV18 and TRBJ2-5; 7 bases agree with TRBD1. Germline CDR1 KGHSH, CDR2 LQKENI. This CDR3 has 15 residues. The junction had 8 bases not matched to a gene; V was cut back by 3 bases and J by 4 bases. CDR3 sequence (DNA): TGTGCCAGCTCACCCGACCAGACAGGGCTAGAGACCCAGTACTTC. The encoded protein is CASSPDQTGLETQYF.

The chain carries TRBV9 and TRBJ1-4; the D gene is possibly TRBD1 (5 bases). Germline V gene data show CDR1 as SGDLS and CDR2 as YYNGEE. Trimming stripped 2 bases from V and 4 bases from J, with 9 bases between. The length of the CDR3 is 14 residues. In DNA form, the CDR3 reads TGTGCCAGCAGCGTTGACAGCTATAATGAAAAACTGTTTTTT. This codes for CASSVDSYNEKLFF.

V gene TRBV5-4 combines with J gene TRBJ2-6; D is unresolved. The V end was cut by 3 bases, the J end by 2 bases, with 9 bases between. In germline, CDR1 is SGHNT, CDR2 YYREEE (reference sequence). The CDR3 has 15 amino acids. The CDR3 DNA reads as TGTGCCAGCAGCTCCAGTATCACTGGGGCCAACGTCCTGACTTTC. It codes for CASSSSITGANVLTF. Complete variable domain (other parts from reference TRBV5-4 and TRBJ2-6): ETGVTQSPTHLIKTRGQQVTLRCSSQSGHNTVSWYQQALGQGPQFIFQYYREEENGRGNFPPRFSGLQFPNYSSELNVNALELDDSALYLCASSSSITGANVLTFGAGSRLTVL.

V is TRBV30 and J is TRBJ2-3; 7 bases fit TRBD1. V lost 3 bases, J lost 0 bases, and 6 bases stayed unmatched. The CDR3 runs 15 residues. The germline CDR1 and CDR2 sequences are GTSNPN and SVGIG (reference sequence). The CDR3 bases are TGTGCCTGGAGCCCGGGACAGAAAAGCACAGATACGCAGTATTTT. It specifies CAWSPGQKSTDTQYF.